This record concerns one T cell receptor beta chain sequence. Its antigen is unknown. No much larger clone exists at a distance of one base, and base qualities are not known. V loses 5 bases at its end and J loses 0 bases; junction bases beyond the gene matches: 10. CDR1 SGHAT and CDR2 FQNNGV are derived from the germline V gene. The cysteine opens and the phenylalanine closes a CDR3 of 16 amino acids. Just CDR3 DNA is preserved here, 48 bases in frame from base 1. This sample was taken from a study of cytomegalovirus exposure and HLA in healthy donors (TCRdb year 2017). Regarding the study in general: An earlier analysis of roughly 570 of the donors reported 276 Gb of sequence data and around 120 million unique TCR beta sequences obtained from 150 million to 200 million T cells. Roughly 310 gigabases of sequencing data and 70 million to 85 million unique TCR sequences were included in an early release covering 550 to 650 HLA-typed donors. The genetic ancestry cluster associated with self-reported Caucasian donors included over 65% of the approximately 410 genotyped donors. The aim of the study was to test whether cataloging public T cell receptors could identify signatures of past pathogen exposure. The T cell repertoires of under 750 subjects were profiled by immunosequencing and related to cytomegalovirus serostatus. A separate validation cohort of 90 to 150 different subjects was used in addition to the 666-subject first cohort. To predict cytomegalovirus infection status, the study brought together high-throughput TCR immunosequencing, statistical association of individual TCRs with disease status, and machine learning. To study patterns of TCR occurrence, a later analysis re-analyzed previously published TCR beta repertoires from 700 or so donors and added high-resolution HLA genotyping. In the later analysis, no new phenotypic data were used to find candidate immune exposures; instead, reliance was placed on TCR beta sequences and their occurrence across donors. An earlier analysis of 587 of the donors used high-throughput TCR beta sequencing to judge whether each TCR beta V gene segment behaved as functional or pseudogenic. Donor age, sex, ethnicity and CMV serostatus were collected together with the repertoire data. A later genetic analysis used genome-wide SNP genotypes for about 65% of the roughly 700 donors, treating that subset as a discovery cohort. All discovery cohort repertoires had been generated on a single sequencing platform. HLA typing included class I and class II loci at four-digit resolution. Typing coverage differed by locus: A, B, C, DRB1 and DQB1 were typed in roughly 620-630 donors, DQA1 in 500 to 550, DPA1 in 600 to 610, and DPB1 in 472. Four to six DR-DQ haplotypes were handled as single units for association and clustering, since linkage in the cohort was strong. Across around 400 genotyped donors of the cohort, an average of 235,054 unique TCR beta nucleotide sequences per donor were sequenced, and roughly 17% of those sequences were non-productive. General findings and caveats noted by the study authors: Most CMV-associated TCR beta chains appeared to be HLA-restricted in a later analysis, and the HLA associations seemed to be driven largely by CMV exposure. The study gave a list of more than 150 TCR beta chains associated with cytomegalovirus. When HLA alleles, especially DR and DQ, strongly co-occurred, TCR associations were difficult to assign to individual alleles. In a later analysis, the rate of TCR association differed among HLA loci, with DRB1 alleles having the most associated TCRs and HLA-C alleles having the fewest. Linkage disequilibrium might explain the correlated functional status among segregating V segments, but an unknown experimental factor could not be excluded. Only TCR beta chains were sequenced in this cohort, and the absence of alpha or paired-chain data limited detectable features. In vitro tests confirmed that three of the cytomegalovirus-associated TCR beta chains recognize cytomegalovirus antigens. Compared with the 666-donor mean, donors in an Asian-associated ancestry cluster had fewer N-insertions in productive TCRs, according to a later genetic analysis. Roughly 15 rarely observed V segments, including chromosome 9 orphons, were excluded from the earlier analysis of a few hundred of the donors because counts were too low. In a later genetic analysis, a missense DCLRE1C variant was associated with V-gene and J-gene trimming of TCR beta chains, and the association was replicated in an independent cohort. Across donors, most TCR sequences were observed very rarely, whereas some public TCRs were present in many individuals. According to a later analysis, parvovirus B19, influenza, CMV and Epstein-Barr virus appeared linked to several top co-occurrence clusters. A further reported finding was that TCR beta sequences accurately predicted the HLA-A and HLA-B alleles for most subjects in the first cohort. The classifier was reported to diagnose cytomegalovirus status with high specificity and sensitivity in both the original cohort and the validation cohort. The 87-base-pair reads could not distinguish some IMGT-functional V segments, including TRBV6-2 and TRBV6-3, so those segments were excluded. A group of highly shared sequence variants was considered likely to be a technical artifact of the sequencing pipeline. The presence/absence analyses assumed that sequencing depth was roughly uniform across donors, and that assumption may not be true. A later analysis associated 16,951 TCR beta sequences with specific HLA alleles at a false discovery rate of 0.05. HLA typing was unavailable for some donors at each locus, so association tests used only the typed subset. It was suggested by the authors that the approach could potentially be generalized to other disease states and immunological phenotypes. In an earlier analysis of approximately 600 of the donors, most TCR beta V segments were observed in productive rearrangements about 87% or about 30% of the time, broadly matching IMGT annotations. In a later analysis, HLA-associated TCR beta chains were found to be more clonally expanded and to have lower generation probabilities than equally common non-associated chains. For the cohort, immune exposure information was limited to CMV serostatus.

In total, 500 to 700 healthy bone marrow donors made up the cohort. At the time of sampling, all cohort members were nominally healthy, though unrecorded immune exposures were likely present. The donor tested CMV seronegative, placing the donor among the approximately 360 seronegative members of the cohort. A peripheral blood sample was provided by each donor, and peripheral blood mononuclear cells were used for TCR beta sequencing. The Qiagen DNeasy Blood Extraction Kit was used to extract genomic DNA from the blood cell samples. Library preparation used the immunoSEQ multiplex PCR assay. The multiplex PCR relied on a mix of 60 forward primers for TCR Vbeta segments and 13 reverse primers for TCR Jbeta segments. Amplification of the CDR3 region of rearranged TCR beta genes was performed with a multiplex PCR assay on genomic DNA. The Illumina HiSeq System was used to sequence the amplified TCR beta libraries as 87-base-pair reads. Regarding the original processing steps: Across the roughly 600 repertoires, a later analysis counted around 80 million unique TCR beta chains, around 11 million of which were shared by at least two donors. To remove PCR and sequencing errors, raw reads were error-corrected and collapsed into unique sequences using a nearest-neighbor algorithm that merged closely related sequences. V, D and J gene segments were assigned by aligning CDR3 sequences to IMGT reference sequences. For a sequence to be retained, at least a six-nucleotide match to both a V gene segment and a J gene segment was required. Rearrangements were called productive when the CDR3 lacked stop codons and stayed in frame with V and J; all others were non-productive. CDR3 was defined by IMGT convention, running from the second conserved V-encoded cysteine to the conserved J-encoded phenylalanine. The earlier analysis of about 500 of the donors excluded sequences that lacked an unambiguous match to a single V gene segment. An earlier analysis of a few hundred of the donors called V segments functional above 56.7% productive rearrangements and segregating when the between-donor standard deviation exceeded 5%. To diagnose cytomegalovirus status from the catalog of TCR beta chain sequences, a statistical classification framework was built. In a later analysis, TCR nucleotide sequences were compared against IMGT/GENE-DB human TR gene sequences so that V and J genes could be assigned. The TCRdist pipeline was used in a later analysis to assign CDR3 sequences and most-parsimonious VDJ recombination scenarios. In a later analysis, each TCR beta chain was defined by its CDR3 amino acid sequence together with its V-gene family, and reads without a unique V-gene family were excluded. A later analysis removed several hundred highly shared, low-generation-probability nucleotide sequences to deal with suspected cross-contamination and a sequencing artifact. For each public chain, a later analysis derived a clonal expansion index from normalized ranks of inferred template counts within each repertoire. In a later analysis, generation probabilities were computed with a VDJ recombination model fitted to out-of-frame rearrangements, and the resulting probabilities were checked against IGoR. In a later analysis, TCR-TCR, TCR-HLA and TCR-CMV co-occurrence was scored with hypergeometric tests, and a repertoire-size bias correction was applied to TCR pairs. False discovery rates were estimated in a later analysis by permuting HLA or CMV assignments 20 times. In a later analysis, co-occurring TCRs were grouped using DBSCAN, with TCRdist sequence similarity added in when clustering inside HLA-allele-positive subsets. For co-occurrence clustering, repertoires with fewer than 30,000 or more than 120,000 public chains were excluded, along with 4 to 6 repertoires with anomalous nucleotide sharing. TCRdb's version of the immuneACCESS table is confined to in-frame rearrangements and falls short of the full clone set. An unresolved V gene accounts for under half of the shortfall where checked; the remainder is of unknown origin. V, J and clone size are taken as reported in that table, and D and trimming were inferred from the DNA itself. The sample includes roughly 190,000 clones, with 80% to 90% observed a single time. Over 1% of the sample rests with the top ten.

The sequence derives from a young man in good health and CMV-seronegative. The chain employs TRBV11-2 and TRBJ2-7, and TRBD2 aligns with 7 junction nucleotides. Sequences were obtained from PBMCs. The nucleotide sequence reads as follows: TGTGCCAGCAGCCAAAACCCCGGGACTAACTCCTACGAGCAGTACTTC. This sequence encodes CASSQNPGTNSYEQYF. Full variable domain (CDR3 extended with the reference TRBV11-2 and TRBJ2-7 proteins): EAGVAQSPRYKIIEKRQSVAFWCNPISGHATLYWYQQILGQGPKLLIQFQNNGVVDDSQLPKDRFSAERLKGVDSTLKIQPAKLEDSAVYLCASSQNPGTNSYEQYFGPGTRLTVT.